This TCR beta chain is from a study of blood T cell repertoires in COVID-19. Methods used by the authors: Reference gene primer amplification yielded estimated nucleated cell counts. TCRdb keeps only in-frame clones here, not all; method: immunoSEQ multiplex PCR. That table gives V, J and clone size, and the DNA gave D and trimming. Of 75,000 to 95,000 clones in the sample, around 88% were seen once. This CDR3 is built from 15 residues. V lost 2 bases to trimming and J lost 5 bases; unmatched junction nucleotides: 5. CDR1 is ENHRY, CDR2 SYGVKD, per germline. This TCR came from a man in his sixties with acute or convalescent COVID-19. The rearrangement links TRBV10-3 to TRBJ1-4; TRBD1 agrees at 7 bases. Input material: peripheral blood. In DNA, the CDR3 is TGTGCCATCAGTGAGCTGCAGGGGGAAAATGAAAAACTGTTTTTT. It is translated as CAISELQGENEKLFF.